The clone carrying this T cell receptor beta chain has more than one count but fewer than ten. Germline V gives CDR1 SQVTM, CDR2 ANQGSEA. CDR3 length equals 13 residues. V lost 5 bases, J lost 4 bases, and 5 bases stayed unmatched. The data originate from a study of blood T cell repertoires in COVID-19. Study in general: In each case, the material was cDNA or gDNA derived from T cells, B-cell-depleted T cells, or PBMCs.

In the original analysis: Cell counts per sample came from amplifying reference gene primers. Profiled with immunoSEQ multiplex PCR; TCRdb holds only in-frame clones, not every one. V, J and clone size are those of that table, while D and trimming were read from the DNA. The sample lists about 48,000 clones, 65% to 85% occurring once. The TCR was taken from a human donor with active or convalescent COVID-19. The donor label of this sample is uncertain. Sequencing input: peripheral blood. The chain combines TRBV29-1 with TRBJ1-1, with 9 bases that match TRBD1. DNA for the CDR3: TGCAGCGTTCGTCAGACAGGGGGCACTGAAGCTTTCTTT. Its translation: CSVRQTGGTEAFF. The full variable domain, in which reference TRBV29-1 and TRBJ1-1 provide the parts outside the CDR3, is SAVISQKPSRDICQRGTSLTIQCQVDSQVTMMFWYRQQPGQSLTLIATANQGSEATYESGFVIDKFPISRPNLTFSTLTVSNMSPEDSSIYLCSVRQTGGTEAFFGQGTRLTVV.